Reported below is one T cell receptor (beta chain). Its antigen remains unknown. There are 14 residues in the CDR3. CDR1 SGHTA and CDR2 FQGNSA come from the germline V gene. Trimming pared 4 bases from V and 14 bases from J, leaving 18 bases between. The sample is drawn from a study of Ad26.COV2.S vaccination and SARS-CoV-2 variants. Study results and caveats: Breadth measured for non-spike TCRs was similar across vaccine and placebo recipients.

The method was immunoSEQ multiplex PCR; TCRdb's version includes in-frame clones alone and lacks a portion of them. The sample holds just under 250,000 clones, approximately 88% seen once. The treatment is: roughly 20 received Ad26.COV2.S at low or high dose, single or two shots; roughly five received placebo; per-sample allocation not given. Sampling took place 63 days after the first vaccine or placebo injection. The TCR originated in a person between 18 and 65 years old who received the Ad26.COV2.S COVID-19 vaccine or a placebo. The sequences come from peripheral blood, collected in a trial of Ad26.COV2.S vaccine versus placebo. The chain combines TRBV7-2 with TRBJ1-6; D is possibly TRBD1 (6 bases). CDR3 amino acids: CASSSVGGQVTLHF. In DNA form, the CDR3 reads TGTGCCAGCAGCTCCGTCGGGGGGCAAGTCACCCTCCACTTT.